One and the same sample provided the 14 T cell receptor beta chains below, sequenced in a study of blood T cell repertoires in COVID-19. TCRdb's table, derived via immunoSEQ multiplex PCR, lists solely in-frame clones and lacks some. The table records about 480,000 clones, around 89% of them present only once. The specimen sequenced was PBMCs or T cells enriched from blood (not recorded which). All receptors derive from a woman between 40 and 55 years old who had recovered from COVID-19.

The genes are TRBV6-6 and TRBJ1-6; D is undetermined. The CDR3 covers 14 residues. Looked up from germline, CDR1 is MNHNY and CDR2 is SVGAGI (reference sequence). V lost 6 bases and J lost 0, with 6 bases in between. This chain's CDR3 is CASRQSSYNSPLHF. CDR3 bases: TGTGCCAGCAGACAGAGCTCCTATAATTCACCCCTCCACTTT.

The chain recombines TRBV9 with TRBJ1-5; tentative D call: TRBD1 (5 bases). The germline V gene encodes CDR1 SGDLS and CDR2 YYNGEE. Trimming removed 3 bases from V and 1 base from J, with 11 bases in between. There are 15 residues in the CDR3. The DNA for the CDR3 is TGTGCCAGCAGCGATAGTCCAGGGAGCAATCAGCCCCAGCATTTT. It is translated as CASSDSPGSNQPQHF.

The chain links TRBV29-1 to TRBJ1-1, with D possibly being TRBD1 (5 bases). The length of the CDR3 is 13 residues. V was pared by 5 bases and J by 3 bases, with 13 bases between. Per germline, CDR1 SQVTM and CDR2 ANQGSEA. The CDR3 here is CSVQTVLDTEAFF. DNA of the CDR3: TGCAGCGTTCAGACAGTCTTGGACACTGAAGCTTTCTTT.

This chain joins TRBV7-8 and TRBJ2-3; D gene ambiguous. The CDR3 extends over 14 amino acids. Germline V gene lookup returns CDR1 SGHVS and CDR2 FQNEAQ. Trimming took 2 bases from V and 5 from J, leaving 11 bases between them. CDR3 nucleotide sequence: TGTGCCAGCAGCTTATTACCCTCGCGAGATACGCAGTATTTT. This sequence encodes CASSLLPSRDTQYF.

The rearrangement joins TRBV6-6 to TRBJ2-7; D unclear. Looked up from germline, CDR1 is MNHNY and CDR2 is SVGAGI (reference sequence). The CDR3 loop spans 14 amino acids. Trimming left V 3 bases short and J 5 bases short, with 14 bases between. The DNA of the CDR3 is TGTGCCAGCAGTTATCATCCCACAGACCACGAGCAGTACTTC. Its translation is CASSYHPTDHEQYF.

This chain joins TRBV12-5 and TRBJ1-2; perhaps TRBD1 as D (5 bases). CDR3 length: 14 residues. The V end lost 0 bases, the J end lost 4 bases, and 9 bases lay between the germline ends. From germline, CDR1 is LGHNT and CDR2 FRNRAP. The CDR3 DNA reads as TGTGCTAGTGGTTTGGTCGGGGGTGGCTATGGCTACACCTTC. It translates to CASGLVGGGYGYTF.

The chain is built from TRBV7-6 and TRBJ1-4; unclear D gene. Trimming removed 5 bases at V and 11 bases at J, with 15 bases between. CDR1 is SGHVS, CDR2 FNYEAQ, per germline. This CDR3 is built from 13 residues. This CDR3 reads CASSPVRERKLFF. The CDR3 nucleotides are TGTGCCAGCAGCCCGGTTAGAGAGCGGAAACTGTTTTTT.

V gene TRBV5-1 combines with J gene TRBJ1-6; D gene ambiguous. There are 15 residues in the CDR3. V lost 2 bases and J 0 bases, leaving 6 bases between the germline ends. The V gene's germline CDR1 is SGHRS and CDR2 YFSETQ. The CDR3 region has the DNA TGCGCCAGCAGCTTATACGGCTCCTATAATTCACCCCTCCACTTT. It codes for CASSLYGSYNSPLHF. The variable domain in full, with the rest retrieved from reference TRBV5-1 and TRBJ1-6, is KAGVTQTPRYLIKTRGQQVTLSCSPISGHRSVSWYQQTPGQGLQFLFEYFSETQRNKGNFPGRFSGRQFSNSRSEMNVSTLELGDSALYLCASSLYGSYNSPLHFGNGTRLTVT.

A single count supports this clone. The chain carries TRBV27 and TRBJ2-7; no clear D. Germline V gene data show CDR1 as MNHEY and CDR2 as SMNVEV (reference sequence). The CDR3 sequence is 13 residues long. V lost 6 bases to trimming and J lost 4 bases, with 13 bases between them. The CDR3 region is CASSFSPSYEQYF. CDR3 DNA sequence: TGTGCCAGCAGCTTTTCCCCCAGTTACGAGCAGTACTTC.

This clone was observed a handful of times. The CDR3 here is CASSPTGGAGNQPQHF. CDR3 DNA sequence: TGTGCCAGCAGCCCAACGGGGGGCGCGGGCAATCAGCCCCAGCATTTT. The genes are TRBV7-2 and TRBJ1-5; weak D call: TRBD1 (6 bases). Germline loops: CDR1 SGHTA, CDR2 FQGNSA. V was trimmed by 5 bases and J by 2 bases, leaving 16 bases between them. The CDR3 sequence is 16 residues long.

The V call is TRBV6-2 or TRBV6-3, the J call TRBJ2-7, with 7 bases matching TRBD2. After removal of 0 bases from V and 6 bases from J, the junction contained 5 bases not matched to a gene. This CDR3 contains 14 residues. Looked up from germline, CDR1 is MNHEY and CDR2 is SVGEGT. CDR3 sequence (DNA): TGTGCCAGCAGTTACTCAGGCGGGAGCGGCGAGCAGTACTTC. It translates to CASSYSGGSGEQYF.

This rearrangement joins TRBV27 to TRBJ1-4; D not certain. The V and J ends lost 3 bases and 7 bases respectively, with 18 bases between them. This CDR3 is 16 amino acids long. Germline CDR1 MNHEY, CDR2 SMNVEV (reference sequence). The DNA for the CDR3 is TGTGCCAGCAGTTTTACGGCCGGGGAACGGGGTGAAAAACTGTTTTTT. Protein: CASSFTAGERGEKLFF.

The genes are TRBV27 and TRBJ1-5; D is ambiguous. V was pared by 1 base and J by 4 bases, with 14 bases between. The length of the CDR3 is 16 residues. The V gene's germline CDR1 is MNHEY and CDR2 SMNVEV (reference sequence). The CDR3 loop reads CASSLLGYLGNQPQHF. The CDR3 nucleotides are TGTGCCAGCAGTTTATTGGGTTACCTCGGGAATCAGCCCCAGCATTTT.

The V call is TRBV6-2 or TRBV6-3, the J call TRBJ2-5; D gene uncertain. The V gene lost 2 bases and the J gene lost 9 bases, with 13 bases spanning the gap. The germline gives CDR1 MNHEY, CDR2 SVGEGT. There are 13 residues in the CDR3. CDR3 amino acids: CASSYLEGPAQYF. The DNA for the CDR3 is TGTGCCAGCAGTTACCTAGAAGGCCCCGCCCAGTACTTC.